The sequence of this T cell receptor (beta chain) was determined in a study of post-analysis software for immune sequencing data. Concerning this clonotype: Its target is not known.

Regarding the study as a whole: F measure showed strong co-clustering of same-batch samples. About five TRBV segments (TRBV5-6, TRBV5-1 and TRBV20-1 among them) occurred more frequently in patients than in controls.

Built from TCR beta cDNA, the libraries had unique molecular identifiers in them. Using its own MiXCR run on the PCR reads, TCRdb lists one record per CDR3 protein. The table lists about 820,000 distinct CDR3 sequences, approximately 50% of them singletons. Deletions cut 1 base from V and 6 bases from J, with 33 bases between. Germline V CDR1 and CDR2: LGHDT, YNNKEL (reference sequence). The CDR3 totals 21 residues. The specimen was blood. The sequence came from a girl aged 5-17 years with multiple sclerosis. V and J are TRBV3-1 and TRBJ1-2; D not resolved. The CDR3 reads CASSQAPPFDKGGITPDGYTF. Here the CDR3 DNA reads TGTGCCAGCAGCCAAGCACCCCCGTTCGACAAGGGAGGGATTACACCTGATGGCTACACCTTC.